The 6 T cell receptor beta chains in this list originate from one sample, sequenced in a study of shared clonotypes between healthy human individuals. Positive CCR7 selection of CD45RO-negative cells yielded the naive CD8 cells, and terminally differentiated effector memory CD45RA+ cells were excluded. Some clones are missing from TCRdb's copy, which holds only in-frame ones; the method was immunoSEQ multiplex PCR. Of around 2.1 million clones detected, 85% to 95% appear once; the ten largest clones hold about 1.5%. The sequencing sample was made of naive CD8+ T cells from PBMCs. These TCRs come from a man younger than 30 in good health. Some clones in this sample may be carry-over from other donors' samples.

The V gene is TRBV4-2, the J gene TRBJ1-5; D unclear. V lost 0 bases and J lost 9, with 15 bases in between. Germline V lookup: CDR1 LGHNA, CDR2 YNFKEQ. This CDR3 region has 15 residues. The CDR3 nucleotides are TGTGCCAGCAGCCAAGATAGCACATCGGTTGGGCCCCAGCATTTT. Translation: CASSQDSTSVGPQHF.

The chain carries TRBV4-1 and TRBJ2-7; no reliable D call. From germline, CDR1 is MGHRA and CDR2 YSYEKL. This CDR3 contains 15 residues. Trimming left V 1 base short and J 0 bases short, with 10 bases between. This CDR3 is CASSQVPASSYEQYF. The DNA for the CDR3 is TGCGCCAGCAGCCAAGTCCCAGCAAGCTCCTACGAGCAGTACTTC.

The CDR3 is CASSLPGTGDEQYF. The CDR3 DNA reads as TGTGCCAGCAGCTTACCGGGGACAGGGGACGAGCAGTACTTC. This chain uses TRBV7-6 with TRBJ2-7; 10 positions match TRBD1. Looked up from germline, CDR1 is SGHVS and CDR2 is FNYEAQ. V lost 2 bases and J lost 5; bases outside the gene matches: 3. The CDR3 spans 14 residues.

The V call is TRBV9, the J call TRBJ2-1, with TRBD2 matching 14 bases. CDR3 length: 17 residues. CDR1 is SGDLS, CDR2 YYNGEE, per germline. Germline trimming cut 2 bases from V and 5 bases from J; bases unmatched to any gene: 6. In DNA form, the CDR3 reads TGTGCCAGCAGCGTTGGACTAGCGGGAGGAGGGCACAATGAGCAGTTCTTC. This gives the protein CASSVGLAGGGHNEQFF.

This rearrangement joins TRBV28 to TRBJ2-2; D is ambiguous. The CDR3 totals 16 residues. The germline CDR1 and CDR2 sequences are MDHEN and SYDVKM. Trimming left V 2 bases short and J 3 bases short, with 13 bases between. This CDR3 is CASSLVSPIDTGELFF. The DNA for the CDR3 is TGTGCCAGCAGTTTAGTTTCCCCGATCGACACCGGGGAGCTGTTTTTT.

This clone was counted between two and nine times. This chain joins TRBV27 and TRBJ1-2; D is unresolved. The CDR3 runs 14 residues. Germline lookup yields CDR1 MNHEY and CDR2 SMNVEV (reference sequence). The germline V and J ends were trimmed by 5 bases and 4 bases, with 14 bases remaining between them. CDR3 residues: CASSPSEEAYGYTF. CDR3 coding DNA: TGTGCCAGCAGTCCCTCGGAGGAGGCCTATGGCTACACCTTC.